One and the same sample provided the 3 T cell receptor beta chains below, sequenced in a study of technical replicates of blood from a few donors. Assay used: immunoSEQ multiplex PCR; TCRdb lists only in-frame clones, some missing. The sample yields around 29,000 clones, just over 90% seen once. The specimen sequenced was PBMCs. These receptors all stem from a human donor in good health. Some clones in this sample may be carry-over from other donors' samples.

The chain has TRBV7-9 and TRBJ2-7; the match to TRBD1 covers 9 bases. The CDR3 loop spans 15 amino acids. With 5 bases clipped from V and 5 bases from J, the junction kept 10 bases outside the gene matches. The germline gives CDR1 SEHNR, CDR2 FQNEAQ (reference sequence). CDR3 residues: CASSAGQGRSHEQYF. The CDR3, as DNA: TGTGCCAGCAGCGCGGGACAGGGTCGGAGCCACGAGCAGTACTTC.

V is TRBV15 and J is TRBJ2-7; 7 bases align to TRBD2. Losses at the gene ends were 3 bases for V and 5 bases for J; bases not matched to a gene: 4. In germline, CDR1 is LNHNV, CDR2 YYDKDF (reference sequence). The CDR3 is 13 amino acids. The CDR3 reads CATSSRLADEQYF. CDR3 nucleotide sequence: TGTGCCACCAGCAGTAGACTAGCTGACGAGCAGTACTTC.

The chain recombines TRBV5-6 with TRBJ2-1; 8 bases fit TRBD2. Looked up from germline, CDR1 is SGHDT and CDR2 is YYEEEE. The CDR3 is 14 amino acids. J gave up 7 bases and V 4 bases, and 7 bases lay outside the gene matches. This CDR3 reads CASSQGTSRNEQFF. As DNA, the CDR3 is TGTGCCAGCAGCCAAGGGACTAGTCGGAATGAGCAGTTCTTC. Looking up the rest from reference TRBV5-6 and TRBJ2-1 gives the full variable domain: DAGVTQSPTHLIKTRGQQVTLRCSPKSGHDTVSWYQQALGQGPQFIFQYYEEEERQRGNFPDRFSGHQFPNYSSELNVNALLLGDSALYLCASSQGTSRNEQFFGPGTRLTVL.